This T cell receptor beta chain was observed in a study of T-cell memory formation after mild COVID-19. Study in general: Clusters were largely donor specific.

In its sample, this clonotype was seen once. The antigen is undetermined. Study-wide points: The finding that pre-infection memory included some responding clones suggested that cross-reactive memory joined. CD4+ contracting clones lay mainly in CM and EM, CD8+ ones in EMRA.

Trimming took 2 bases from V and 4 from J, leaving 5 bases between them. The length of the CDR3 is 12 residues. Germline V lookup: CDR1 MNHEY, CDR2 SVGEGT. TCRdb ran MiXCR on the 5' RACE reads and lists one entry per CDR3 protein. The sample shows some 440,000 distinct CDR3 sequences, roughly 23% of them seen only once. The sample consisted of PBMCs or a T cell subset sorted from them (not recorded which). The chain couples TRBV6-2 or TRBV6-3 to TRBJ2-5, with D unresolved. The source of this sequence is an adult woman who had mild COVID-19 (a few samples of this study predate the infection). Cell type and time point are not known. The CDR3 region has the DNA TGTGCCAGCAGTTACCCCCCAGAGACCCAGTACTTC. Protein: CASSYPPETQYF.